This is a list of T cell receptor beta chains from one sample in a study of cytomegalovirus exposure and HLA in healthy donors. The data were produced by immunoSEQ multiplex PCR, yet TCRdb's version contains in-frame clones alone and is incomplete. The sample includes roughly 86,000 clones, roughly 63% of them seen just once. Specimen: PBMCs. The receptors here all came from a woman in her 50s in good health and CMV-seropositive. CDR3s include the opening cysteine and the closing phenylalanine or tryptophan. The order of the fields is clone size, J gene, D gene, V gene, CDR3 DNA, CDR3 protein. The D gene is left open where the match is weak. Size tells how often a clone was seen (once, few, many) or the class of an expanded clone, and some rows leave it out.

size: -
J: TRBJ2-3
D: TRBD2
V: TRBV11-2
DNA: TGTGCCAGCAGCTTGACCGGGACTAGCGGGTATAGCACAGATACGCAGTATTTT
CDR3: CASSLTGTSGYSTDTQYF

size: -
J: TRBJ2-7
D: -
V: TRBV5-1
DNA: TGCGCCAGCAGCGATACAGGGGGGGTTGGAGAGCAGTACTTC
CDR3: CASSDTGGVGEQYF

size: -
J: TRBJ1-2
D: -
V: TRBV7-2
DNA: TGTGCCAGCAGCTTTTACCTCGGAGAACCGGACACCTTC
CDR3: CASSFYLGEPDTF

size: -
J: TRBJ2-7
D: TRBD1
V: TRBV7-6
DNA: TGTGCCAGCAGCTTAGTAGGGGACAGGTCCCACGAGCAGTACTTC
CDR3: CASSLVGDRSHEQYF

size: -
J: TRBJ2-1
D: -
V: TRBV7-2
DNA: TGTGCCAGCAGCCCTCCAGGATACAATGAGCAGTTCTTC
CDR3: CASSPPGYNEQFF

size: -
J: TRBJ2-1
D: -
V: TRBV14
DNA: TGTGCCAGCAGCCAAGATGTCCAGGGGCTATACAATGAGCAGTTCTTC
CDR3: CASSQDVQGLYNEQFF

size: few
J: TRBJ2-3
D: TRBD2
V: TRBV7-3
DNA: TGTGCCAGCAGCCTTTGGGGGGGGAGCACAGATACGCAGTATTTT
CDR3: CASSLWGGSTDTQYF

size: -
J: TRBJ1-4
D: TRBD1
V: TRBV5-1
DNA: TGCGCCAGCAGTCTGGGACAGAATAATGAAAAACTGTTTTTT
CDR3: CASSLGQNNEKLFF

size: -
J: TRBJ1-1
D: TRBD1
V: TRBV7-2
DNA: TGTGCCAGCAGCTTCCCCCCAGGGGGCGCGTGGGAAGCTTTCTTT
CDR3: CASSFPPGGAWEAFF

size: few
J: TRBJ1-1
D: -
V: TRBV5-6
DNA: TGTGCCAGCAGCTTGATTGCGACAGTGAACACTGAAGCTTTCTTT
CDR3: CASSLIATVNTEAFF

size: -
J: TRBJ1-3
D: -
V: TRBV7-9
DNA: TGTGCCAGCAGCTTAACGGGTCGGAACTTCTCTGGAAACACCATATATTTT
CDR3: CASSLTGRNFSGNTIYF

size: few
J: TRBJ2-1
D: -
V: TRBV18
DNA: TGTGCCAGCTCACCAGAGGCGGGTGGCAATGAGCAGTTCTTC
CDR3: CASSPEAGGNEQFF

size: -
J: TRBJ1-2
D: TRBD1
V: TRBV5-6
DNA: TGTGCCAGCAGCCCGCTGGGACAGGGTAACTATGGCTACACCTTC
CDR3: CASSPLGQGNYGYTF

size: -
J: TRBJ1-5
D: -
V: TRBV7-9
DNA: TGTGCCAGCAGCTCAAGCCTCGGTGTTCTCAATCAGCCCCAGCATTTT
CDR3: CASSSSLGVLNQPQHF

size: -
J: TRBJ1-2
D: -
V: TRBV10-3
DNA: TGTGCCATCAGTGAGTCCCCAGGATCCGGCTACACCTTC
CDR3: CAISESPGSGYTF

size: once
J: TRBJ1-2
D: -
V: TRBV4-3
DNA: TGCGCCAGCAGCCAAGGATTCAGAGACGGGGATAGCTACACCTTC
CDR3: CASSQGFRDGDSYTF

size: -
J: TRBJ1-3
D: -
V: TRBV29-1
DNA: TGCAGCGTTGACGGTGCTGGAAACACCATATATTTT
CDR3: CSVDGAGNTIYF

size: -
J: TRBJ1-4
D: -
V: TRBV5-6
DNA: TGTGCCAGCAGCGCCACAGACGCAACTAATGAAAAACTGTTTTTT
CDR3: CASSATDATNEKLFF

size: -
J: TRBJ2-7
D: TRBD2
V: TRBV9
DNA: TGTGCCAGCAGCGTGGGACTAGCGGGGGAATACGAGCAGTACTTC
CDR3: CASSVGLAGEYEQYF

size: -
J: TRBJ1-1
D: -
V: TRBV9
DNA: TGTGCCAGCAGCGAAGGGGGGAACACTGAAGCTTTCTTT
CDR3: CASSEGGNTEAFF

size: -
J: TRBJ1-1
D: -
V: TRBV10-3
DNA: TGTGCCATCAATAATGGGGCACGGATCACTGAAGCTTTCTTT
CDR3: CAINNGARITEAFF

size: -
J: TRBJ2-7
D: TRBD1
V: TRBV28
DNA: TGTGCCAGCAATGGACAGGGCCGAGAGCAGTACTTC
CDR3: CASNGQGREQYF

size: once
J: TRBJ1-2
D: TRBD1
V: TRBV13
DNA: TGTGCCAGCAGCTTAGGACAGGGGTCACGGCCGCCTGGCTACACCTTC
CDR3: CASSLGQGSRPPGYTF

size: -
J: TRBJ2-5
D: -
V: TRBV7-9
DNA: TGTGCCAGCAGCTTAGTTTTACTACAAGAGACCCAGTACTTC
CDR3: CASSLVLLQETQYF